Here is one T cell receptor (beta chain) with its context. These data are taken from a study of blood T cell repertoires in COVID-19. Study-level background: Samples of COVID-19 (acute and convalescent) were obtained from the United States, Italy and Spain.

Repertoires were generated with immunoSEQ multiplex PCR, while TCRdb's copy carries only in-frame clones and drops some. This sample has nearly 25,000 clones, with 92% found just once. The V and J ends lost 1 base and 6 bases respectively, with 18 bases between them. The CDR3 length is 17 residues. Germline-derived CDR1 and CDR2 are LNHDA and SQIVND (reference sequence). The receptor was derived from an older man with active COVID-19. Sequenced material: peripheral blood. The chain combines TRBV19 with TRBJ2-2, with D perhaps matching TRBD2 (6 bases). CDR3 sequence reads: CASSIGSGGLWPGELFF. CDR3 in DNA: TGTGCCAGTAGTATAGGTAGTGGGGGGTTATGGCCCGGGGAGCTGTTTTTT.